A selection of T cell receptor beta chains follows, all from one sample in a study of blood T cell repertoires in COVID-19. Generated by immunoSEQ multiplex PCR, the TCRdb table keeps only in-frame clones and is missing some. The sample shows tens of thousands of clones, 87% of them seen only once. Sequenced input: peripheral blood. The source is a man aged 35-49 years with COVID-19, enrolled during active disease. Each CDR3 is given with its conserved first and last residue. The D gene is left open where the match is weak. The listing skips clone size in some rows; elsewhere it reads once, few, many or a size class.

d_gene	v_gene	abundance	j_gene	CDR3aa	CDR3nt
TRBD2	TRBV7-9	-	TRBJ2-1	CASSGNVAGYNEQFF	TGTGCCAGCAGCGGTAATGTAGCGGGGTACAATGAGCAGTTCTTC
-	TRBV3-1/TRBV3-2	-	TRBJ1-1	CASSRGGLNTEAFF	TGTGCCAGCAGCCGTGGGGGCCTGAACACTGAAGCTTTCTTT
TRBD2	TRBV30	-	TRBJ2-1	CAWSGGLAGLSYNEQFF	TGTGCCTGGAGTGGAGGACTAGCGGGCCTCTCCTACAATGAGCAGTTCTTC
TRBD2	TRBV7-9	-	TRBJ2-1	CASRQLAGGPNDEQFF	TGTGCCAGCAGGCAACTAGCGGGGGGCCCTAATGATGAGCAGTTCTTC
-	TRBV5-5	-	TRBJ1-6	CASSYRDWGSDSPLHF	TGTGCCAGCAGTTACAGGGATTGGGGCTCGGATTCACCCCTCCACTTT
TRBD2	TRBV7-8	-	TRBJ2-1	CASSFHGRYNEQFF	TGTGCCAGCAGCTTTCACGGGAGGTACAATGAGCAGTTCTTC
-	TRBV5-1	few	TRBJ1-1	CASSLSGSLNTEAFF	TGCGCCAGCAGCTTGTCAGGCAGTCTGAACACTGAAGCTTTCTTT
-	TRBV2	once	TRBJ1-5	CASSESREGLGNQPQHF	TGTGCCAGCAGTGAATCGAGGGAGGGATTGGGCAATCAGCCCCAGCATTTT
TRBD1	TRBV12-5	-	TRBJ1-2	CASGWGDRVRYGYTF	TGTGCTAGTGGTTGGGGGGACAGGGTTCGCTATGGCTACACCTTC
TRBD1	TRBV5-4	-	TRBJ1-4	CASSLGDRGNEKLFF	TGTGCCAGCAGCTTAGGGGACAGGGGTAATGAAAAACTGTTTTTT
-	TRBV2	-	TRBJ2-7	CASRFDRTYEQYF	TGTGCCAGCAGGTTTGACAGGACCTACGAGCAGTACTTC
-	TRBV11-3	few	TRBJ1-6	CASSLDLRGESPLHF	TGTGCCAGCAGCTTAGACTTGAGAGGTGAATCACCCCTCCACTTT
-	TRBV4-1	-	TRBJ2-7	CASSLTPGQSNEQYF	TGCGCCAGCAGCCTGACCCCGGGACAAAGTAACGAGCAGTACTTC
-	TRBV6-5	-	TRBJ1-2	CASKPTENPFYGYTF	TGTGCCAGCAAACCTACAGAAAACCCCTTCTATGGCTACACCTTC
TRBD2	TRBV9	-	TRBJ2-5	CASSGGLAPPGTQYF	TGTGCCAGCAGCGGGGGACTAGCGCCGCCGGGGACCCAGTACTTC
TRBD1	TRBV3-1/TRBV3-2	-	TRBJ1-2	CASSQAGTGNGYTF	TGTGCCAGCAGCCAAGCGGGGACAGGGAACGGCTACACCTTC
-	TRBV30	-	TRBJ1-6	CAWRYLSQGSPLHF	TGTGCCTGGAGGTATCTGTCCCAGGGATCACCCCTCCACTTT
TRBD2	TRBV29-1	-	TRBJ2-1	CSVGLRLAGNEQFF	TGCAGCGTCGGATTAAGGCTAGCGGGGAATGAGCAGTTCTTC
TRBD2	TRBV2	-	TRBJ2-1	CASSEGLAGVRFYNEQFF	TGTGCCAGCAGTGAAGGACTAGCGGGGGTGCGGTTCTACAATGAGCAGTTCTTC
-	TRBV5-5	-	TRBJ1-4	CASSLGQANEKLFF	TGTGCCAGCAGCTTGGGGCAGGCTAATGAAAAACTGTTTTTT
TRBD2	TRBV27	-	TRBJ2-7	CARTGTSSILYEQYF	TGTGCCAGGACCGGGACTAGCAGTATCCTGTACGAGCAGTACTTC
-	TRBV6-5	-	TRBJ1-6	CASLLRAGLDSPLHF	TGTGCCAGTCTTCTTAGGGCGGGGCTGGATTCACCCCTCCACTTT
TRBD1	TRBV11-2	once	TRBJ1-3	CASSRDRVGNTIYF	TGTGCCAGCAGCCGTGACAGGGTAGGAAACACCATATATTTT
TRBD2	TRBV5-4	-	TRBJ2-5	CASSPRLAGLQETQYF	TGTGCCAGCAGCCCGAGACTAGCGGGGTTACAAGAGACCCAGTACTTC
-	TRBV12-3/TRBV12-4	-	TRBJ2-1	CASGHSNEQFF	TGTGCCAGCGGTCACTCCAATGAGCAGTTCTTC
TRBD2	TRBV10-3	once	TRBJ2-3	CAIRTSGDTQYF	TGTGCCATCAGGACTAGCGGTGATACGCAGTATTTT
-	TRBV3-1/TRBV3-2	-	TRBJ2-7	CASGDFYEQYF	TGTGCCAGCGGAGATTTCTACGAGCAGTACTTC
-	TRBV9	once	TRBJ2-3	CASSVALTLPGDTQYF	TGTGCCAGCAGCGTAGCTTTGACTCTACCCGGGGATACGCAGTATTTT
TRBD2	TRBV18	-	TRBJ2-1	CASSPLDLAGGPEQFF	TGTGCCAGCTCACCCCTAGACCTAGCGGGGGGGCCCGAGCAGTTCTTC
-	TRBV7-2	-	TRBJ2-1	CASSLAIRNEQFF	TGTGCCAGCAGCTTAGCGATCAGGAATGAGCAGTTCTTC
-	TRBV10-3	-	TRBJ1-1	CAISDRVEAFF	TGTGCCATCAGTGACCGGGTTGAAGCTTTCTTT
-	TRBV5-1	-	TRBJ2-3	CASSSDGRRADTQYF	TGCGCCAGCAGCTCCGATGGCAGGCGGGCAGATACGCAGTATTTT
-	TRBV29-1	once	TRBJ1-1	CSVEGGRVNTEAFF	TGCAGCGTTGAGGGGGGACGGGTGAACACTGAAGCTTTCTTT
TRBD2	TRBV28	-	TRBJ2-3	CASSSQAGGSSTDTQYF	TGTGCCAGCAGTTCTCAGGCGGGGGGGAGTAGCACAGATACGCAGTATTTT
-	TRBV2	-	TRBJ1-1	CASSYLTGTNTEAFF	TGTGCCAGCAGCTACCTGACAGGTACTAACACTGAAGCTTTCTTT
-	TRBV2	-	TRBJ1-2	CASRPGYGYTF	TGTGCCAGCAGGCCGGGGTATGGCTACACCTTC
-	TRBV10-3	-	TRBJ1-5	CAIREGGGSNQPQHF	TGTGCCATCAGAGAGGGGGGAGGGAGCAATCAGCCCCAGCATTTT
TRBD2	TRBV18	few	TRBJ2-1	CASSPVRGGLDEQFF	TGTGCCAGCTCACCCGTGCGGGGGGGCCTAGATGAGCAGTTCTTC
TRBD1	TRBV28	few	TRBJ2-7	CASSLSPGQGSF	TGTGCCAGCAGTCTATCCCCCGGACAGGGCTCCTTC
-	TRBV18	-	TRBJ2-3	CASSRRVEDTQYF	TGTGCCAGCTCAAGGCGGGTGGAGGATACGCAGTATTTT
-	TRBV10-2	-	TRBJ1-3	CASSERGYGNTIYF	TGCGCCAGCAGTGAAAGGGGTTACGGAAACACCATATATTTT
-	TRBV5-1	-	TRBJ2-5	CASSLAETQYF	TGCGCCAGCAGCTTGGCGGAGACCCAGTACTTC
-	TRBV18	-	TRBJ1-3	CASSRHGLYSGNTIYF	TGTGCCAGCTCACGACATGGACTCTACTCTGGAAACACCATATATTTT
TRBD1	TRBV9	few	TRBJ1-3	CASSPQSDRVGGNTIYF	TGTGCCAGCAGCCCTCAGAGCGACAGGGTGGGTGGAAACACCATATATTTT
TRBD1	TRBV5-1	few	TRBJ1-4	CASSYGTGSPNEKLFF	TGCGCCAGCAGCTACGGGACAGGGTCTCCTAATGAAAAACTGTTTTTT
-	TRBV19	once	TRBJ1-5	CASSPRGTGNQPQHF	TGTGCCAGTAGTCCTAGGGGGACGGGCAATCAGCCCCAGCATTTT
-	TRBV9	-	TRBJ1-1	CASSEEDGREGSEAFF	TGTGCCAGCAGCGAAGAAGACGGACGGGAGGGGTCTGAAGCTTTCTTT
TRBD1	TRBV12-3/TRBV12-4	-	TRBJ2-7	CASGEDRVHEQYF	TGTGCCAGCGGAGAGGACAGGGTCCACGAGCAGTACTTC
-	TRBV3-1/TRBV3-2	-	TRBJ1-1	CASSQGGGGNTEAFF	TGTGCCAGCAGCCAAGGAGGGGGGGGGAACACTGAAGCTTTCTTT
-	TRBV5-4	-	TRBJ2-2	CASSLTPSNSGELFF	TGTGCCAGCAGCTTAACCCCGAGCAACTCCGGGGAGCTGTTTTTT
-	TRBV27	-	TRBJ1-1	CASSFWAYTEAFF	TGTGCCAGCAGTTTCTGGGCCTACACTGAAGCTTTCTTT
-	TRBV30	-	TRBJ2-5	CAWVKTGRGWGRRGGTQYF	TGTGCCTGGGTCAAAACGGGCCGAGGTTGGGGCAGGAGGGGGGGGACCCAGTACTTC
TRBD1	TRBV2	-	TRBJ1-6	CASSPGQGGSPLHF	TGTGCCAGCAGTCCAGGTCAGGGGGGTTCACCCCTCCACTTT
TRBD1	TRBV18	-	TRBJ1-2	CASSPLPWDSNSYTF	TGTGCCAGCTCACCACTGCCCTGGGACAGTAATAGCTACACCTTC
-	TRBV19	-	TRBJ1-2	CASSIALYGDYGYTF	TGTGCCAGTAGTATAGCCCTCTACGGGGACTATGGCTACACCTTC
-	TRBV6-1	once	TRBJ1-1	CASSEARVSTEAFF	TGTGCCAGCAGTGAAGCGCGGGTCTCGACTGAAGCTTTCTTT